The rows below give T cell receptor beta chains drawn from one sample of a study of T cell clones after liver transplantation. Assay used: immunoSEQ multiplex PCR; TCRdb lists only in-frame clones, some missing. The table lists 95,000 to 110,000 clones, roughly 80% of them singletons. The specimen was CD4+ T cells from blood, collected before liver transplant. These receptors all come from a human donor who received a liver transplant. CDR3s include the opening cysteine and the closing phenylalanine or tryptophan. The order of the fields is J gene, D gene, CDR3 length, clone size, V gene, CDR3 DNA, CDR3 protein. A D gene is named only where the DNA matches it firmly. Only some rows state a clone size, as once, few, many or a class for expanded clones.

j_call: TRBJ2-2; d_call: NA; cdr3_length: 15; clone_size: NA; v_call: TRBV7-3; cdr3_nt: TGTGCCAGCGGGACCGGGACAAGTAACACCGGGGAGCTGTTTTTT; cdr3_aa: CASGTGTSNTGELFF
j_call: TRBJ2-3; d_call: NA; cdr3_length: 12; clone_size: NA; v_call: TRBV9; cdr3_nt: TGTGCCAGCAGCGTAGGTACAGATACGCAGTATTTT; cdr3_aa: CASSVGTDTQYF
j_call: TRBJ2-3; d_call: NA; cdr3_length: 17; clone_size: NA; v_call: TRBV5-1; cdr3_nt: TGCGCCAGCAGCTTACCCGAGACCTCCGGGAGCACAGATACGCAGTATTTT; cdr3_aa: CASSLPETSGSTDTQYF
j_call: TRBJ1-5; d_call: TRBD1; cdr3_length: 13; clone_size: NA; v_call: TRBV29-1; cdr3_nt: TGCAGCGGGGGACAGGGGTACAATCAGCCCCAGCATTTT; cdr3_aa: CSGGQGYNQPQHF
j_call: TRBJ2-7; d_call: TRBD1; cdr3_length: 15; clone_size: NA; v_call: TRBV5-5; cdr3_nt: TGTGCCAGCAGCACTCCGGGAACAGGGGGCTACGAGCAGTACTTC; cdr3_aa: CASSTPGTGGYEQYF
j_call: TRBJ1-1; d_call: NA; cdr3_length: 13; clone_size: NA; v_call: TRBV9; cdr3_nt: TGTGCCAGCAGCGCCGATTTGAGCACTGAAGCTTTCTTT; cdr3_aa: CASSADLSTEAFF
j_call: TRBJ2-1; d_call: TRBD1; cdr3_length: 16; clone_size: NA; v_call: TRBV5-1; cdr3_nt: TGCGCCAGCAGCTTGGAAGGGACAGGGGGCTACAATGAGCAGTTCTTC; cdr3_aa: CASSLEGTGGYNEQFF
j_call: TRBJ1-4; d_call: NA; cdr3_length: 17; clone_size: NA; v_call: TRBV21-1; cdr3_nt: TGTGCCAGCAGCAAACGCCCTTGTGACAGGGTCGGACAAAAACTGTTTTTT; cdr3_aa: CASSKRPCDRVGQKLFF
j_call: TRBJ1-3; d_call: NA; cdr3_length: 17; clone_size: NA; v_call: TRBV9; cdr3_nt: TGTGCCAGCAGCGTAGACCCCCCCCAAGTCAAAGGAAACACCATATATTTT; cdr3_aa: CASSVDPPQVKGNTIYF
j_call: TRBJ1-4; d_call: NA; cdr3_length: 15; clone_size: NA; v_call: TRBV6-5; cdr3_nt: TGTGCCAGCAGTTACCAACCGGGTCGTAATGAAAAACTGTTTTTT; cdr3_aa: CASSYQPGRNEKLFF
j_call: TRBJ1-2; d_call: TRBD1; cdr3_length: 14; clone_size: NA; v_call: TRBV18; cdr3_nt: TGTGCCAGCTCACCGGGGACAGTTAACTATGGCTACACCTTC; cdr3_aa: CASSPGTVNYGYTF
j_call: TRBJ2-1; d_call: TRBD2; cdr3_length: 15; clone_size: NA; v_call: TRBV7-3; cdr3_nt: TGTGCCAGCAGCTATAGCGGGGGAACCTACAATGAGCAGTTCTTC; cdr3_aa: CASSYSGGTYNEQFF
j_call: TRBJ2-7; d_call: NA; cdr3_length: 11; clone_size: many; v_call: TRBV5-1; cdr3_nt: TGCGCCAGCAGTGCTTTGGACGAGCAGTACTTC; cdr3_aa: CASSALDEQYF
j_call: TRBJ2-1; d_call: NA; cdr3_length: 15; clone_size: few; v_call: TRBV7-2; cdr3_nt: TGTGCCAGCAGCTCCCGTTTGGTAGTGGGGGCTGAGCAGTTCTTC; cdr3_aa: CASSSRLVVGAEQFF
j_call: TRBJ2-5; d_call: NA; cdr3_length: 13; clone_size: few; v_call: TRBV19; cdr3_nt: TGTGCCAGTAGTATTTCTCCCGGGGAGACCCAGTACTTC; cdr3_aa: CASSISPGETQYF
j_call: TRBJ2-1; d_call: TRBD2; cdr3_length: 14; clone_size: NA; v_call: TRBV6-6; cdr3_nt: TGTGCCAGCAGTTCAGGGACTAGCTACAATGAGCAGTTCTTC; cdr3_aa: CASSSGTSYNEQFF
j_call: TRBJ1-6; d_call: NA; cdr3_length: 18; clone_size: NA; v_call: TRBV4-1; cdr3_nt: TGCGCCAGCAGCCAAGATCGGGCAGGGAAGGGGAATAATTCACCCCTCCACTTT; cdr3_aa: CASSQDRAGKGNNSPLHF
j_call: TRBJ2-6; d_call: TRBD1; cdr3_length: 17; clone_size: NA; v_call: TRBV4-1; cdr3_nt: TGCGCCAGCAGCCAACAGGGGGCGCGTGCTGGGGCCAACGTCCTGACTTTC; cdr3_aa: CASSQQGARAGANVLTF
j_call: TRBJ2-7; d_call: NA; cdr3_length: 14; clone_size: NA; v_call: TRBV6-6; cdr3_nt: TGTGCCAGCAGTTACAGAGGGCCACGATACGAGCAGTACTTC; cdr3_aa: CASSYRGPRYEQYF
j_call: TRBJ2-5; d_call: TRBD2; cdr3_length: 20; clone_size: NA; v_call: TRBV5-1; cdr3_nt: TGCGCCAGCAGCTTCGACACCACTAGCGGGGGCTCCCTAAACTCTAGGACCCAGTACTTC; cdr3_aa: CASSFDTTSGGSLNSRTQYF
j_call: TRBJ2-7; d_call: TRBD2; cdr3_length: 14; clone_size: once; v_call: TRBV30; cdr3_nt: TGTGCCTGGACCGGGACTAGCGCCACCTACGAGCAGTACTTC; cdr3_aa: CAWTGTSATYEQYF
j_call: TRBJ2-7; d_call: NA; cdr3_length: 12; clone_size: NA; v_call: TRBV19; cdr3_nt: TGTGCCAGTAGTATGGGCCTTTACGAGCAGTACTTC; cdr3_aa: CASSMGLYEQYF
j_call: TRBJ2-7; d_call: NA; cdr3_length: 15; clone_size: NA; v_call: TRBV6-1; cdr3_nt: TGTGCCAGCAGTGAAGCGTCGGGGTTCGGGGGCGAGCAGTACTTC; cdr3_aa: CASSEASGFGGEQYF
j_call: TRBJ1-5; d_call: NA; cdr3_length: 12; clone_size: NA; v_call: TRBV7-6; cdr3_nt: TGTGCCAGCAGCTTATCCGGAGGGCCCCAGCATTTT; cdr3_aa: CASSLSGGPQHF
j_call: TRBJ2-7; d_call: NA; cdr3_length: 14; clone_size: few; v_call: TRBV28; cdr3_nt: TGTGCCAGCAGTCCCGGGGGTAGTGCCTACGAGCAGTACTTC; cdr3_aa: CASSPGGSAYEQYF
j_call: TRBJ1-4; d_call: NA; cdr3_length: 13; clone_size: NA; v_call: TRBV2; cdr3_nt: TGTGCCAGCAGTGCGACGTCTAATGAAAAACTGTTTTTT; cdr3_aa: CASSATSNEKLFF
j_call: TRBJ2-7; d_call: NA; cdr3_length: 15; clone_size: NA; v_call: TRBV6-1; cdr3_nt: TGTGCCAGCAGTGAAGCTCCAGGGCCTTCCTACGAGCAGTACTTC; cdr3_aa: CASSEAPGPSYEQYF
j_call: TRBJ2-3; d_call: NA; cdr3_length: 14; clone_size: NA; v_call: TRBV29-1; cdr3_nt: TGCAGCGTTGCTTACTTAGGGTTCACAGATACGCAGTATTTT; cdr3_aa: CSVAYLGFTDTQYF
j_call: TRBJ2-1; d_call: TRBD2; cdr3_length: 16; clone_size: NA; v_call: TRBV4-2; cdr3_nt: TGTGCCAGCAGCCAAGATTTGGGACTAGGGATCAATGAGCAGTTCTTC; cdr3_aa: CASSQDLGLGINEQFF
j_call: TRBJ2-1; d_call: TRBD2; cdr3_length: 15; clone_size: NA; v_call: TRBV5-8; cdr3_nt: TGTGCCAGCAGCAAAGGACTAGCGGGGTACAATGAGCAGTTCTTC; cdr3_aa: CASSKGLAGYNEQFF
j_call: TRBJ1-1; d_call: TRBD1; cdr3_length: 14; clone_size: NA; v_call: TRBV6-5; cdr3_nt: TGTGCCAGCAGGAAGGGACAGGGTTACACTGAAGCTTTCTTT; cdr3_aa: CASRKGQGYTEAFF
j_call: TRBJ2-7; d_call: NA; cdr3_length: 16; clone_size: NA; v_call: TRBV2; cdr3_nt: TGTGCCAGCATGGCCCCTGGGCAGGCAAATTCCTACGAGCAGTACTTC; cdr3_aa: CASMAPGQANSYEQYF
j_call: TRBJ2-2; d_call: TRBD2; cdr3_length: 18; clone_size: NA; v_call: TRBV4-3; cdr3_nt: TGCGCCAGCAGCCAAGATTTAGCGGGGGGGCTCGGTTCCCGGGAGCTGTTTTTT; cdr3_aa: CASSQDLAGGLGSRELFF
j_call: TRBJ1-3; d_call: NA; cdr3_length: 15; clone_size: few; v_call: TRBV6-1; cdr3_nt: TGTGCCAGCAGTGGAACCCGCATCTCTGGAAACACCATATATTTT; cdr3_aa: CASSGTRISGNTIYF
j_call: TRBJ2-2; d_call: NA; cdr3_length: 11; clone_size: NA; v_call: TRBV18; cdr3_nt: TGTGCCAGCTCAACTACCGGGGAGCTGTTTTTT; cdr3_aa: CASSTTGELFF
j_call: TRBJ2-5; d_call: TRBD2; cdr3_length: 14; clone_size: NA; v_call: TRBV7-2; cdr3_nt: TGTGCCAGCAGCTTAGGGAGCGGGACAGAGACCCAGTACTTC; cdr3_aa: CASSLGSGTETQYF
j_call: TRBJ1-1; d_call: NA; cdr3_length: 12; clone_size: NA; v_call: TRBV15; cdr3_nt: TGTGCCACCAGCAGGGGTTCAGGGGAGGCTTTCTTT; cdr3_aa: CATSRGSGEAFF
j_call: TRBJ1-2; d_call: TRBD1; cdr3_length: 15; clone_size: once; v_call: TRBV5-1; cdr3_nt: TGCGCCAGCAGCCTGCTCCGACAGGGTTCCTATGGCTACACCTTC; cdr3_aa: CASSLLRQGSYGYTF
j_call: TRBJ2-6; d_call: NA; cdr3_length: 16; clone_size: NA; v_call: TRBV6-5; cdr3_nt: TGTGCCAGCAGTTACTCGACGGGGGCTGGGGCCAACGTCCTGACTTTC; cdr3_aa: CASSYSTGAGANVLTF
j_call: TRBJ2-3; d_call: NA; cdr3_length: 15; clone_size: NA; v_call: TRBV7-3; cdr3_nt: TGTGCCAGCAGCAAGCCGGGACCCGGGACAGATACGCAGTATTTT; cdr3_aa: CASSKPGPGTDTQYF
j_call: TRBJ1-5; d_call: NA; cdr3_length: 14; clone_size: few; v_call: TRBV10-3; cdr3_nt: TGTGCCATCAGTGAGTCACAGGGAGTCCAGCCCCAGCATTTT; cdr3_aa: CAISESQGVQPQHF
j_call: TRBJ1-2; d_call: TRBD1; cdr3_length: 13; clone_size: NA; v_call: TRBV7-2; cdr3_nt: TGTGCCAGCAGCCAGGGACAGGGGGCCGGCTACACCTTC; cdr3_aa: CASSQGQGAGYTF
j_call: TRBJ2-3; d_call: TRBD2; cdr3_length: 17; clone_size: few; v_call: TRBV27; cdr3_nt: TGTGCCAGCAGTTTATGGTCTAGCGGGAGACGAACAGATACGCAGTATTTT; cdr3_aa: CASSLWSSGRRTDTQYF
j_call: TRBJ1-6; d_call: NA; cdr3_length: 13; clone_size: NA; v_call: TRBV6-5; cdr3_nt: TGTGCCAGCTGCGTAGACGGTGTATCACCCCTCCACTTT; cdr3_aa: CASCVDGVSPLHF
j_call: TRBJ1-2; d_call: NA; cdr3_length: 16; clone_size: NA; v_call: TRBV9; cdr3_nt: TGTGCCAGCAGCGCAGAGGCAGTGGGATTTAACTATGGCTACACCTTC; cdr3_aa: CASSAEAVGFNYGYTF